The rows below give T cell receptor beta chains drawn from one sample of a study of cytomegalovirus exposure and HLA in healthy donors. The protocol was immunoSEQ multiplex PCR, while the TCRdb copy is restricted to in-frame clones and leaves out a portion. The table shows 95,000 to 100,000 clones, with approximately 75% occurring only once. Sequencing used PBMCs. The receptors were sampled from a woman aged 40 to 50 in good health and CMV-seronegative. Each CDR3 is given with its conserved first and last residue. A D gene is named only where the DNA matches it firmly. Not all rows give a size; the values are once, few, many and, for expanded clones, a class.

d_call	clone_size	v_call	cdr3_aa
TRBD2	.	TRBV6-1	CASSVLAGRLGETQYF
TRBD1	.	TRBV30	CAWTMGQGSSYTF
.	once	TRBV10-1	CASSELSGHPGAFF
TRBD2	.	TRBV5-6	CASFFAGGPINEQFF
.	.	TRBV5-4	CASSVDASAYEQYF
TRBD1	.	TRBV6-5	CASSLDRAYGYTF
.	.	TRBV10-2	CASSAWTPYYSNYGYTF
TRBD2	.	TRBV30	CASGRGSGGQETQYF
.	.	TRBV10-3	CAISGSGLNTEAFF
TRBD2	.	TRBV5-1	CASSLRLRGDQETQYF
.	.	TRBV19	CASSIVARDTQYF
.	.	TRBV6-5	CASSYRTGYGYTF
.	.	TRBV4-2	CASSQDLRRETQYF
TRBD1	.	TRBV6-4	CASSDHRQGAFSQETQYF
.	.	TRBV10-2	CASKESLDEKLFF
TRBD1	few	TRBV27	CASSSETGVYEQYF
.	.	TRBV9	CASSAGGQNSYEQYF
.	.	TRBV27	CASIGVMRGSGDTQYF
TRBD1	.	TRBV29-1	CSVEAQGIPEAFF
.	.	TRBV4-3	CASSQGGGGAGNTIYF
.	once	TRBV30	CAWSVQGTDTQYF
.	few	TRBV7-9	CASSLLASYEQYF
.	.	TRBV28	CASSPDYEQYF
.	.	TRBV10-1	CASSESGYEKLFF
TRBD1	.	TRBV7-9	CAGTPGQGAYNEQFF
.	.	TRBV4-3	CASSSQANTEAFF
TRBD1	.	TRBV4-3	CASSQDRGPKPQHF
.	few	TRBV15	CATSPRRESYGYTF
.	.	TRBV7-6	CASSTPGVYNEQFF
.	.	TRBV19	CASSTFLNYEQYF
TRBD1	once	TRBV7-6	CASSSAGTGITEAFF
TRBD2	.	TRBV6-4	CASSALAGGSTDTQYF
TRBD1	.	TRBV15	CATSRDPAKGAYNEQFF